This T cell receptor (beta chain) was captured by sequencing in a study of cytomegalovirus exposure and HLA in healthy donors (TCRdb year 2017). Describing the broader study: According to an earlier analysis of several hundred of the donors, roughly 180 million T cells yielded 117 million unique TCR beta sequences and 250 to 350 Gb of sequence data. An early release covering some 640 HLA-typed donors comprised about 310 gigabases of sequencing data and 85 million to 100 million unique TCR sequences. Of the 300 to 500 genotyped donors, approximately 80% were placed in the genetic ancestry cluster associated with self-reported Caucasian donors. The aim of the study was to test whether cataloging public T cell receptors could identify signatures of past pathogen exposure. The study profiled the T cell repertoires of about 640 subjects by immunosequencing and related them to cytomegalovirus serostatus. Besides the first cohort of some 670 subjects, a separate validation cohort made up of 120 different subjects was used. High-throughput TCR immunosequencing, statistical association of individual TCRs with disease status, and machine learning were combined to predict cytomegalovirus infection status. A later analysis re-analyzed previously published TCR beta repertoires from 650 to 800 donors and added high-resolution HLA genotyping to study TCR occurrence patterns. Rather than using new phenotypic data, the later analysis identified candidate immune exposures from TCR beta sequences and from how often those sequences occurred across donors. In an earlier analysis of roughly 580 of the donors, high-throughput TCR beta sequencing was used to judge whether each TCR beta V gene segment behaved as functional or pseudogenic. Alongside the repertoire data, information on donor age, sex, ethnicity and CMV serostatus was compiled. Genome-wide SNP genotypes for about three fifths of the roughly 670 donors were used in a later genetic analysis, which treated that subset as a discovery cohort. Every discovery cohort repertoire had been produced on one sequencing platform. HLA typing included class I and class II loci at four-digit resolution. Typing coverage differed by locus: A, B, C, DRB1 and DQB1 were typed in roughly 620-640 donors, DQA1 in 522, DPA1 in some 570, and DPB1 in 472. Roughly five DR-DQ haplotypes were handled as single units for association and clustering because linkage in the cohort was strong. Across some 400 genotyped donors of the cohort, an average of about 200,000 unique TCR beta nucleotide sequences per donor were sequenced, and roughly a sixth of those sequences were non-productive.

Libraries were built with the immunoSEQ multiplex PCR assay. For the multiplex PCR, a mixture combining 60 forward primers for TCR Vbeta segments and 13 reverse primers for TCR Jbeta segments was used. The CDR3 region of rearranged TCR beta genes was amplified from genomic DNA by a multiplex PCR assay. The Illumina HiSeq System was used to sequence the amplified TCR beta libraries as 87-base-pair reads. Processing in the source paper ran as follows. Across the roughly 640 repertoires, a later analysis counted about 81 million unique TCR beta chains, 9 million to 14 million of which were shared by at least two donors. Raw reads were error-corrected and collapsed into unique sequences by a nearest-neighbor algorithm in which closely related sequences were merged to remove PCR and sequencing errors. V, D and J gene segments were assigned by aligning CDR3 sequences to IMGT reference sequences. For a sequence to be retained, a match of at least six nucleotides was required to both a V gene segment and a J gene segment. Rearrangements were classified as productive when the CDR3 lacked stop codons and remained in frame with V and J, and all other rearrangements were classified as non-productive. Following IMGT convention, CDR3 was defined as the stretch from the second conserved V-encoded cysteine to the conserved J-encoded phenylalanine. The earlier analysis of 587 of the donors excluded sequences that lacked an unambiguous match to a single V gene segment. An earlier analysis of several hundred of the donors called V segments functional above 56.7% productive rearrangements and segregating when the between-donor standard deviation exceeded 5%. A statistical classification framework was built for diagnosing cytomegalovirus status from the catalog of TCR beta chain sequences. In a later analysis, TCR nucleotide sequences were compared against IMGT/GENE-DB human TR gene sequences so that V and J genes could be assigned. A later analysis assigned CDR3 sequences and most-parsimonious VDJ recombination scenarios with the TCRdist pipeline. A later analysis defined each TCR beta chain by its CDR3 amino acid sequence plus V-gene family, and excluded reads lacking a unique V-gene family. As a way to deal with suspected cross-contamination and a sequencing artifact, a later analysis dropped 450 to 600 nucleotide sequences that were highly shared and had low generation probability. For each public chain, a later analysis derived a clonal expansion index from normalized ranks of inferred template counts within each repertoire. In a later analysis, generation probabilities were computed using a VDJ recombination model fitted to out-of-frame rearrangements, and the results were checked against IGoR. In a later analysis, hypergeometric tests were used to score TCR-TCR, TCR-HLA and TCR-CMV co-occurrence, with a repertoire-size bias correction applied to TCR pairs. In a later analysis, false discovery rates were estimated by permuting HLA or CMV assignments 20 times. In a later analysis, co-occurring TCRs were grouped with DBSCAN, and TCRdist sequence similarity was added when clustering was performed within HLA-allele-positive subsets. Repertoires with fewer than 30,000 or more than 120,000 public chains, plus five repertoires with anomalous nucleotide sharing, were excluded from co-occurrence clustering. The clones in this table, taken by TCRdb from immuneACCESS, are in-frame only. Not every clone is retained; where verified, under half of the shortfall comes from an unresolved V gene, and the cause of the rest is unknown. The DNA was the basis for D and trimming; V, J and clone size are from that table. This sample holds 150,000 to 200,000 clones; about three quarters were observed only once. Approximately 2.3% of the sample is in the top ten clones.

Notes on this clone: Which antigen it targets is not known. Base-call qualities are not available, and no considerably larger clone is one nucleotide away.

General conclusions and limits of the study: The sequencing pipeline was judged likely to have produced a cluster of highly shared sequence variants as a technical artifact. A later analysis associated about 17,000 TCR beta sequences with specific HLA alleles at a false discovery rate of 0.05. V-gene and J-gene trimming of TCR beta chains was associated with a missense DCLRE1C variant in a later genetic analysis, and the association was replicated in an independent cohort. CMV serostatus was the only immune exposure information available for the cohort. Linkage disequilibrium might explain the correlated functional status among segregating V segments, but an unknown experimental factor could not be ruled out. In vitro tests confirmed that a few of the cytomegalovirus-associated TCR beta chains recognize cytomegalovirus antigens. Sequencing depth was assumed to be roughly uniform across donors in the presence/absence analyses, though that assumption may not hold. A further reported finding was that TCR beta sequences accurately predicted the HLA-A and HLA-B alleles for most subjects in the first cohort. In an earlier analysis of over 550 of the donors, most TCR beta V segments were observed in productive rearrangements about 90% or about 30% of the time, broadly matching IMGT annotations. In a later analysis, HLA-associated TCR beta chains showed more clonal expansion and lower generation probabilities than non-associated chains that were equally common. Several of the top co-occurrence clusters appeared to be linked to parvovirus B19, influenza, CMV and Epstein-Barr virus, according to a later analysis. The 87-base-pair reads could not distinguish some IMGT-functional V segments, including TRBV6-2 and TRBV6-3, so those segments were excluded. The cohort was sequenced for TCR beta chains only, and without alpha or paired-chain data the features that could be detected were limited. Most TCR sequences were seen in very few donors, while some public TCRs were found in many individuals. Because counts were too low, roughly 17 rarely observed V segments, including chromosome 9 orphons, were left out of the earlier analysis of approximately 500 of the donors. When HLA alleles, especially DR and DQ, strongly co-occurred, attributing TCR associations to individual alleles was difficult. A later analysis found that TCR association rates varied across HLA loci, with DRB1 alleles showing the most associated TCRs and HLA-C alleles the fewest. Because HLA typing was unavailable for some donors at each locus, only the typed subset was used in association tests. In the study, some 160 TCR beta chains were listed as associated with cytomegalovirus. According to the authors, the approach could potentially be generalized to other disease states and immunological phenotypes. A later analysis found that most CMV-associated TCR beta chains appeared HLA-restricted, with HLA associations seemingly driven largely by CMV exposure. In a later genetic analysis, fewer N-insertions in productive TCRs were reported among donors in an Asian-associated ancestry cluster than the roughly 700-donor mean. In both the original and validation cohorts, the classifier was reported to diagnose cytomegalovirus status with high specificity and sensitivity.

The cohort consisted of hundreds of healthy bone marrow donors. Cohort members were all nominally healthy when sampled, although unrecorded immune exposures were likely present. The donor was CMV seronegative and belonged to the group of 380 or so seronegative cohort members. Every donor gave a peripheral blood sample, and the peripheral blood mononuclear cells from that sample were used for TCR beta sequencing. Genomic DNA extraction from the blood cell samples was performed with the Qiagen DNeasy Blood Extraction Kit. Cut back by 1 base and 4 bases, the V and J ends lie 7 bases apart. Including the terminal cysteine and phenylalanine, the CDR3 comprises 13 residues. Only the CDR3 DNA is retained, 39 bases long and in frame from the first base. Per the germline V gene (reference sequence), LNHNV is the CDR1 and YYDKDF is the CDR2.

Sequenced input: PBMCs. This receptor was identified in a female donor in good health and CMV-seronegative. The chain links TRBV15 with TRBJ2-5; the best D guess is TRBD2, with 5 bases matching. The CDR3 has the sequence CATSRGGLETQYF. The DNA sequence is as follows: TGTGCCACCAGCAGAGGAGGGTTAGAGACCCAGTACTTC.